The rows below give T cell receptor beta chains drawn from one sample of a study of beta chain features in type 1 diabetes. The repertoire was sequenced with immunoSEQ multiplex PCR; TCRdb's copy has only in-frame clones and lacks some. The repertoire holds about 160,000 clones, with approximately 7.8% as singletons. The sequenced material came from central memory CD4+ T cells from blood. The receptors were gathered from a woman aged 35 to 49 with type 1 diabetes. Both conserved end residues are part of each CDR3. The order of the fields is J gene, V gene, CDR3 protein.

TRBJ2-7	TRBV5-1	CASSFGDRGYEQYF
TRBJ1-5	TRBV4-1	CASSQARHSSNQPQHF
TRBJ2-1	TRBV7-7	CASSLGTSGSNEQFF
TRBJ2-2	TRBV18	CASSPGTSATGELFF
TRBJ2-7	TRBV5-1	CASSSTPGTGYEQYF
TRBJ1-2	TRBV29-1	CSAGQGLGYGYTF
TRBJ2-6	TRBV19	CASSIEGANVLTF
TRBJ1-1	TRBV9	CASSPRTGGPEAFF
TRBJ1-5	TRBV19	CASQSDRGNQPQHF
TRBJ2-1	TRBV19	CASSNLGTGGDYNEQFF